This T cell receptor beta chain was obtained from a study of T-cell reconstitution after alpha-beta-depleted transplantation in children. Germline-derived CDR1 and CDR2 are LGHNA and YSLEER. The CDR3 is 13 residues long. V was cut by 4 bases and J by 5 bases, with 9 bases left in between. This clonotype was recorded a few times. Unique molecular identifiers tagged the TCRbeta library. TCRdb redid the calling of the PCR reads with MiXCR, one entry per CDR3 protein. In the table there are 500,000 or so distinct CDR3 sequences, around a third of which are singletons. The receptor comes from a human donor who donated a stem cell graft to a child with aplastic anemia. The chain links TRBV4-3 to TRBJ2-1; D is undetermined. The sample in question was PBMCs from the stem cell graft donor, obtained from the stem cell graft. CDR3 protein: CASSLRLNNEQFF. The DNA for the CDR3 is TGCGCCAGCAGCCTCCGATTGAACAATGAGCAGTTCTTC.